The 12 T cell receptor beta chains reported below all come from one sample, sequenced in a study of blood T cells in healthy people across ages. Next came a second PCR, run for about 7 to 12 cycles, which used a sample-barcoded 5' primer along with a J-beta primer mix. MiXCR, run by TCRdb on the 5' RACE reads, gives a single entry per CDR3 protein. The sample holds about 720,000 distinct CDR3 sequences, about 24% seen once. The sample taken for sequencing was blood. These receptors originate from a man between 65 and 80 years old in good health.

This clonotype has only a few counts. This rearrangement joins TRBV12-3 or TRBV12-4 to TRBJ1-1; possible D gene TRBD1, 6 bases. With 4 bases removed from V and 8 bases from J, the gap between germline ends came to 17 bases. This CDR3 contains 14 residues. The CDR3 loop is CASSSGAGHPEAFF. In DNA form, the CDR3 reads TGTGCCAGCAGTTCAGGGGCAGGTCACCCAGAAGCTTTCTTT.

This clonotype came up a few times. This chain connects TRBV29-1 to TRBJ1-2; perhaps TRBD1 as D (5 bases). Per the germline V gene, CDR1 is SQVTM and CDR2 is ANQGSEA. Trimming took off 1 base at V and 3 bases at J, with 9 bases between the two ends. This CDR3 is built from 13 residues. CDR3 nucleotides: TGCAGCGTTGAAGGAGGGGCCCACTATGGCTACACCTTC. Its translation is CSVEGGAHYGYTF.

A few counts support this clonotype. The V call is TRBV6-5, the J call TRBJ1-6; no clear D. V lost 6 bases to trimming and J lost 0 bases, with 12 bases between them. CDR3 size: 16 residues. From germline, CDR1 is MNHEY and CDR2 SVGAGI. CDR3 loop: CASRLHPNSYNSPLHF. The CDR3 region has the DNA TGTGCCAGCAGGCTACATCCGAACTCCTATAATTCACCCCTCCACTTT.

This clonotype was picked up a small number of times. The J gene is TRBJ2-5, the V gene TRBV5-4, with D possibly matching TRBD1 (5 bases). The DNA end lines up better with TRBJ2-1; the J call may be wrong. CDR1 is SGHNT and CDR2 is YYREEE in the germline V gene (reference sequence). The CDR3 has 14 residues. In nucleotides, the CDR3 is TGTGCCAGCAGCTTGTTCGGCGGACCAGGGCGGCAGTTCTTC. Its protein product is CASSLFGGPGRQFF.

The chain couples TRBV6-1 to TRBJ2-4; no reliable D call. This CDR3 comprises 15 residues. V was cut by 1 base and J by 1 base, with 8 bases left in between. Germline-derived CDR1 and CDR2 are MNHNS and SASEGT. Here the CDR3 reads CASSEVEAAKNIQYF. In DNA form, the CDR3 reads TGTGCCAGCAGTGAAGTAGAGGCGGCCAAAAACATTCAGTACTTC.

This clonotype was counted at least ten times. The V and J genes are TRBV10-2 and TRBJ1-4; weak D call: TRBD1 (5 bases). The CDR3 is 13 amino acids. V gave up 6 bases and J gave up 5 bases, with 10 bases separating them. Germline CDR1 reads WSHSY; CDR2 reads SAAADI. DNA for the CDR3: TGCGCCAGCAGGGAGAGGGGAAATGAAAAACTGTTTTTT. This codes for CASRERGNEKLFF.

The J gene is TRBJ1-2, the V gene TRBV29-1; perhaps TRBD1 as D (6 bases). The CDR3 runs 13 residues. The germline V and J ends were trimmed by 7 bases and 7 bases, with 19 bases remaining between them. The germline V gene has CDR1 SQVTM and CDR2 ANQGSEA. The CDR3 protein is CSAPRGLELGYTF. As DNA, the CDR3 is TGCAGCGCCCCGCGGGGGCTCGAACTTGGCTACACCTTC.

The genes are TRBV4-1 and TRBJ2-6, with 7 bases identical to TRBD1. CDR1 and CDR2 from the germline V gene are MGHRA and YSYEKL. The ends lost 8 bases at V and 2 bases at J; junction bases unmatched: 9. The CDR3 runs to 16 residues. CDR3 coding DNA: TGCGCCAGCGGATGGACAGGCCCGGCTGGGGCCAACGTCCTGACTTTC. It is translated as CASGWTGPAGANVLTF.

As regards this clonotype: The DNA is left out, because the CDR3 cannot be placed on it with certainty; the CDR3 is given as TCRdb lists it. This rearrangement joins TRBV20-1 to TRBJ1-2; no DNA check was done on the table's D call, TRBD1. The CDR3 numbers 12 amino acids, ends counted. The germline CDR1 and CDR2 sequences are DFQATT and SNEGSKA (reference sequence). The CDR3 sequence is CSAAPGGYGCTF.

This sequence joins TRBV28 and TRBJ1-2; no clear D gene. The CDR3 has 11 amino acids. Germline CDR1 MDHEN, CDR2 SYDVKM. V dropped 6 bases and J dropped 1 base, with 3 bases sitting between them. The CDR3 here is CASRVNYGYTF. The CDR3 DNA sequence: TGTGCCAGCAGAGTTAACTATGGCTACACCTTC.

The V call is TRBV3-1, the J call TRBJ2-7, with 8 nucleotides matching TRBD2. CDR3 length: 15 amino acids. Germline V gene data show CDR1 as LGHDT and CDR2 as YNNKEL (reference sequence). V was pared by 2 bases and J by 4 bases, with 7 bases of the junction left unmatched. The CDR3 coding sequence is TGTGCCAGCAGCCAATGGTCGGGGGGGACTTACGAGCAGTACTTC. Translation gives CASSQWSGGTYEQYF.

This clonotype has just a few counts. This chain connects TRBV12-3 or TRBV12-4 to TRBJ2-4, with 7 bases identical to TRBD2. This CDR3 is built from 17 residues. The trim removed 6 bases at V and 2 bases at J, leaving 13 bases unmatched. The CDR3 loop reads CASSPTPGGGSKNIQYF. CDR3 bases: TGTGCCAGCAGCCCCACCCCCGGCGGGGGATCCAAAAACATTCAGTACTTC.